This TCR beta chain derives from a study of cytomegalovirus exposure and HLA in healthy donors. Study-level background: From HLA-typed donors, an early data release held approximately 85 million unique TCRs.

J lost 4 bases, V lost 6 bases, and 5 bases had no gene match. Germline CDR1 reads SNHLY; CDR2 reads FYNNEI. This CDR3 has 14 residues. Study-wide findings and caveats: Most CMV-associated TCR beta chains were later found to appear HLA-restricted. Rarity marked most TCR sequences, yet some public TCRs occurred in many donors. Most TCR beta V segments were productive about 87% or about 30% of the time in an earlier analysis.

Notes on this clone: Its antigen is undetermined.

Primers for the PCR totalled 60 Vbeta and 13 Jbeta. This table comes from immunoSEQ multiplex PCR, and its TCRdb copy is limited to in-frame clones, with some not included. Among around 150,000 clones listed, approximately 83% were seen once. Sequenced input: PBMCs. The clonotype comes from a man aged 40-49 years in good health and CMV-seropositive. The V gene is TRBV2, the J gene TRBJ2-5; 10 bases are a match to TRBD1. The CDR3 loop is CASSADRGRETQYF. DNA of the CDR3: TGTGCCAGCAGCGCAGACAGGGGGCGAGAGACCCAGTACTTC.